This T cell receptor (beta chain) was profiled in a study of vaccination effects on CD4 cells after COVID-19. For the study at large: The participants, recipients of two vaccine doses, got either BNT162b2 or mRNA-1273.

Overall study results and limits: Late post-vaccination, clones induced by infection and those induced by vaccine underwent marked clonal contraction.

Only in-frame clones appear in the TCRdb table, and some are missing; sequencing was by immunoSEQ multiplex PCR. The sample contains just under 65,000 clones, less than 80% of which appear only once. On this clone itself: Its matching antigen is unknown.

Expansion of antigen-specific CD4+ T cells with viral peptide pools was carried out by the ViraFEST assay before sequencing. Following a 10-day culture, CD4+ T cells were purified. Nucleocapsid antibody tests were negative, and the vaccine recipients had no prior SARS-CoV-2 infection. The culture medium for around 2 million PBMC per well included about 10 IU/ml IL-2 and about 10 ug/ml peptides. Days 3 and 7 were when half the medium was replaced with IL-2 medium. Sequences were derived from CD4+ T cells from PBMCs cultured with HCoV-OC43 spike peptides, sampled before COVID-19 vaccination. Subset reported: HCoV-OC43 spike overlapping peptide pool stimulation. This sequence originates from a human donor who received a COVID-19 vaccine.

CDR3 nucleotide sequence: TGCGCCAGCAGCCCTGGGCCGAACACTGAAGCTTTCTTT. It specifies CASSPGPNTEAFF. This chain connects TRBV10-1 to TRBJ1-1, with unresolved D. The length of the CDR3 is 13 residues. CDR1 is WNHNN, CDR2 SYGVQD, per germline (reference sequence). Between the trimmed V and J ends, which lost 6 bases and 1 base, there was a span of 9 bases.